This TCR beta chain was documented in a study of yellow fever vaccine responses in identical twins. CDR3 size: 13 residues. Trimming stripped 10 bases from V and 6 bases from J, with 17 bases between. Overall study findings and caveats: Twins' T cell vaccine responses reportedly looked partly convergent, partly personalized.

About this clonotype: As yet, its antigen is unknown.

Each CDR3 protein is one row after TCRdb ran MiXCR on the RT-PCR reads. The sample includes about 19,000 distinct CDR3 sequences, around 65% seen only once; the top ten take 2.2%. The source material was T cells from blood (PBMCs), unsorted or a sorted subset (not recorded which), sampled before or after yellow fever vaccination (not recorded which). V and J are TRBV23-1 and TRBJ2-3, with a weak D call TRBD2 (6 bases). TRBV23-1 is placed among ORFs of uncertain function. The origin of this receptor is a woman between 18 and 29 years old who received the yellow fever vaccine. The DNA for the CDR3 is TGCGCCACCTCGGGAAGGGCGGGGGATACGCAGTATTTT. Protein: CATSGRAGDTQYF.